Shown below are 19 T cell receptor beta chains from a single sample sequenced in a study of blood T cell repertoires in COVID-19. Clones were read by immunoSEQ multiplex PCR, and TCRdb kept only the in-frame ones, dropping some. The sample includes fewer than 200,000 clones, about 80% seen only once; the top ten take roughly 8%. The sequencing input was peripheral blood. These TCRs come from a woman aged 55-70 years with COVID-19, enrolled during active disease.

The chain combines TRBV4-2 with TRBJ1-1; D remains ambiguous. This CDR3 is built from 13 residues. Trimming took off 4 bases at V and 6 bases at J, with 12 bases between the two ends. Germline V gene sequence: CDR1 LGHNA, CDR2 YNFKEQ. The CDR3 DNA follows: TGTGCCAGCAGCCTCCCGGACTGCCCTGAAGCTTTCTTT. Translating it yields CASSLPDCPEAFF.

The CDR3 protein is CASWENLGSYNEQFF. The DNA for the CDR3 is TGTGCCAGCTGGGAGAACCTCGGCTCCTACAATGAGCAGTTCTTC. This chain uses TRBV18 with TRBJ2-1; weak D call: TRBD2 (5 bases). This CDR3 has 15 residues. V lost 7 bases to trimming and J lost 0 bases, with 13 bases between them. Looked up from germline, CDR1 is KGHSH and CDR2 is LQKENI.

The CDR3 spells CASSRYAATDTQYF. Written as DNA, the CDR3 is TGTGCCAGCAGTCGGTATGCGGCGACAGATACGCAGTATTTT. The J gene is TRBJ2-3, the V gene TRBV27, with no clear D. Per the germline V gene, CDR1 is MNHEY and CDR2 is SMNVEV (reference sequence). The length of the CDR3 is 14 residues. V gave up 5 bases and J gave up 3 bases, with 12 bases separating them.

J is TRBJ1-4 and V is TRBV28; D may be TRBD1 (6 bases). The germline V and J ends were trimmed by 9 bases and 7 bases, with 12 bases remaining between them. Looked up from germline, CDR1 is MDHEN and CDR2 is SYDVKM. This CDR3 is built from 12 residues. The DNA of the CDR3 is TGTGCCAGTCAGGGGAGGGGTGAAAAACTGTTTTTT. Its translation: CASQGRGEKLFF.

CDR3: CASSSNNSPLHF. CDR3 nucleotides: TGTGCCAGCAGCTCAAATAATTCACCCCTCCACTTT. V gene TRBV7-2 combines with J gene TRBJ1-6; D is undetermined. This CDR3 has 12 residues. Per the germline V gene, CDR1 is SGHTA and CDR2 is FQGNSA. The V and J ends lost 4 bases and 5 bases respectively, with 3 bases between them.

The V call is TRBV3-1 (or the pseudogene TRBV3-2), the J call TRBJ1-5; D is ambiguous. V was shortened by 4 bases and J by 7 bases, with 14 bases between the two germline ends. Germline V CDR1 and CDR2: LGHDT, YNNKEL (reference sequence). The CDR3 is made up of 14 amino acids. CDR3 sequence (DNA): TGTGCCAGCAGCCCGACGGGGTTTGGCCAGCCCCAGCATTTT. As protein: CASSPTGFGQPQHF.

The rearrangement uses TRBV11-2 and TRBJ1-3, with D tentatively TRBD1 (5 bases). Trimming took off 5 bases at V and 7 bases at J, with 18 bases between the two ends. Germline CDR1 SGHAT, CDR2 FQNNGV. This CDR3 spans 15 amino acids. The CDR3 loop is CASSPGLIARNTIYF. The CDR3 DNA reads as TGTGCCAGCAGCCCGGGACTGATCGCAAGGAACACCATATATTTT.

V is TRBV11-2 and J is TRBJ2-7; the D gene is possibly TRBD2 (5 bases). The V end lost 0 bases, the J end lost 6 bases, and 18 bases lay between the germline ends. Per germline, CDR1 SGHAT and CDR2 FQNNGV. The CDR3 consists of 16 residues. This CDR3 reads CASSLDLTSAGGEQYV. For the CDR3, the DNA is TGTGCCAGCAGCTTAGATCTAACGTCGGCAGGAGGCGAGCAGTACGTC.

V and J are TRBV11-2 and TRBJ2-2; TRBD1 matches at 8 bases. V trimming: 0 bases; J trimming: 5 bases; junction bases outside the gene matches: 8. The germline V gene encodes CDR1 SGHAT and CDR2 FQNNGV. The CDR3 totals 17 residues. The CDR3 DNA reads TGTGCCAGCAGCTTAGAGCCGGGACAGGATCCTACCGGGGAGCTGTTTTTT. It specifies CASSLEPGQDPTGELFF.

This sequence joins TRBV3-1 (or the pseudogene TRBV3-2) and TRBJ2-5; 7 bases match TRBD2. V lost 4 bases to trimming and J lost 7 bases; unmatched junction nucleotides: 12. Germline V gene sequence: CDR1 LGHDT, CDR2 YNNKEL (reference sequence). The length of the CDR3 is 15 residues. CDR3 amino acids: CASSPTGDSGGTQYF. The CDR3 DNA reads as TGTGCCAGCAGCCCAACTGGGGACTCGGGGGGGACCCAGTACTTC.

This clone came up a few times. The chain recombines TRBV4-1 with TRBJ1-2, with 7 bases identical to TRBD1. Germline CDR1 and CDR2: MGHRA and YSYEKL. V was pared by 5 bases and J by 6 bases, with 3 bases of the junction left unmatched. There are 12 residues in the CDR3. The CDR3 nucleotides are TGCGCCAGCAGCTTAGGGACAGATGGCTACACCTTC. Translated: CASSLGTDGYTF.

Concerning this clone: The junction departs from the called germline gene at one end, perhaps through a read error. CDR3 residues: CASSFQAGDTQYF. Written as DNA, the CDR3 is TGTGCTAGCAGCTTTCAAGCCGGAGATACGCAGTATTTT. The V and J genes are TRBV7-7 and TRBJ2-3, with D unresolved. The CDR3 sequence is 13 residues long. The germline V gene has CDR1 SSHAT and CDR2 FNYEAQ (reference sequence).

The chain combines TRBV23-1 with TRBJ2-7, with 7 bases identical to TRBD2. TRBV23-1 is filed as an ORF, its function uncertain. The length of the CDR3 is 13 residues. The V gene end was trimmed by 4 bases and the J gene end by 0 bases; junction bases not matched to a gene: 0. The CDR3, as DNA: TGCGCCAGCAGTCCGGGGGGCTCCTACGAGCAGTACGTC. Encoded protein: CASSPGGSYEQYV.

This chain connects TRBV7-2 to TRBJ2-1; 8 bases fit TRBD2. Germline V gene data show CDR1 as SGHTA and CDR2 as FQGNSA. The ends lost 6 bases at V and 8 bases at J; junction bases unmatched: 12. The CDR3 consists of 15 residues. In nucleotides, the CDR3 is TGTGCCAGCAGACTCACCGGGACTAGTTCCGATGAGCAGTTCTTC. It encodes CASRLTGTSSDEQFF.

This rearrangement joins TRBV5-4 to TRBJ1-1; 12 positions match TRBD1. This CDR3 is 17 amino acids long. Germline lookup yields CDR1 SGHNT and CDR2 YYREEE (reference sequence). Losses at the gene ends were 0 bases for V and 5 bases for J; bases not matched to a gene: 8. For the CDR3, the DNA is TGTGCCAGCAGCTTGGGTGGGGACAGGGGGCTCAGAACTGAAGCTTTCTTT. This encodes CASSLGGDRGLRTEAFF.

As DNA, the CDR3 is TGTGCCAGCAGCACCCGCGGGGGGGCCGGCGGGGAGCTGTTTTTT. Translation: CASSTRGGAGGELFF. The chain carries TRBV3-1 (or the pseudogene TRBV3-2) and TRBJ2-2, with 9 bases identical to TRBD2. The CDR3 is made up of 15 amino acids. Germline V gene data show CDR1 as LGHDT and CDR2 as YNNKEL (reference sequence). V lost 5 bases to trimming and J lost 7 bases; unmatched junction nucleotides: 8.

CDR3 residues: CASSLVFGTGGYGYTF. CDR3 nucleotide sequence: TGTGCCAGCAGCTTGGTTTTTGGGACAGGGGGCTATGGCTACACCTTC. The V gene is TRBV5-5, the J gene TRBJ1-2; TRBD1 aligns across 11 bases. Germline-derived CDR1 and CDR2 are SGHKS and YYEKEE (reference sequence). J gave up 4 bases and V 0 bases, and 5 bases lay outside the gene matches. The CDR3 spans 16 residues.

CDR3 sequence (DNA): TGTGCCAGCAGCGCAGGGGGTACTAGCGGGGGCACAGATACGCAGTATTTT. It encodes CASSAGGTSGGTDTQYF. The chain links TRBV11-3 to TRBJ2-3, with 10 bases lining up with TRBD2. The junction had 9 bases not matched to a gene; V was cut back by 5 bases and J by 1 base. The CDR3 is made up of 17 amino acids. CDR1 SGHNT and CDR2 YENEEA come from the germline V gene.

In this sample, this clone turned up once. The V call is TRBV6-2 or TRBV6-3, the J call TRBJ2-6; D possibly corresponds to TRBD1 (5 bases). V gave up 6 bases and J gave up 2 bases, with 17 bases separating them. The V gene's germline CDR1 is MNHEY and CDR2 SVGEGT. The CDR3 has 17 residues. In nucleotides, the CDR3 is TGTGCCAGCAGCCCCAGGGAAATACTTGCTGGGGCCAACGTCCTGACTTTC. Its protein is CASSPREILAGANVLTF.